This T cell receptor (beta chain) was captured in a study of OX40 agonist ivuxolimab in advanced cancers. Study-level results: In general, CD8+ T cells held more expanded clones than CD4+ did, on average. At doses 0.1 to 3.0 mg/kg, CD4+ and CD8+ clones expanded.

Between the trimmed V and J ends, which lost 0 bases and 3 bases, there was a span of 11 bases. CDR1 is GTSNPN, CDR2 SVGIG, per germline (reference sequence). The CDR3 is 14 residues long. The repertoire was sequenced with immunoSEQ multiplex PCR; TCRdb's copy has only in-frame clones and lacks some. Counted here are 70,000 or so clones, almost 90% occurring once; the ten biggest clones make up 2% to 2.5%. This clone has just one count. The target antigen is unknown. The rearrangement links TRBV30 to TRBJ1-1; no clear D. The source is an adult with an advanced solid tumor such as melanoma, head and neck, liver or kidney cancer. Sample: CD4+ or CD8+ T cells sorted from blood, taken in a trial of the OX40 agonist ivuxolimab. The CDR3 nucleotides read TGTGCCTGGAGTGTAAGGTTTATAGACACTGAAGCTTTCTTT. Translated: CAWSVRFIDTEAFF.